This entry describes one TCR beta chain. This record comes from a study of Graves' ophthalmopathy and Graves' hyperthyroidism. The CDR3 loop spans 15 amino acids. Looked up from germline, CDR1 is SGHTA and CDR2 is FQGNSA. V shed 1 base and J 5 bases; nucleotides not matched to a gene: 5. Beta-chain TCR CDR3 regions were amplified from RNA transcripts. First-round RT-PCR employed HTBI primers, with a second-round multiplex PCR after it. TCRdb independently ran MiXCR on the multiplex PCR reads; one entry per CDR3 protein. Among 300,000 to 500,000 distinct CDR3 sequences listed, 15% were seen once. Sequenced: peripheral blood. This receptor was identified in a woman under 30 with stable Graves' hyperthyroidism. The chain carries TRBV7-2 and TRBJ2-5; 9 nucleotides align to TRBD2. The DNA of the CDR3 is TGTGCCAGCAGCTTAGTAGGGACTAGCTATGAGACCCAGTACTTC. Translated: CASSLVGTSYETQYF. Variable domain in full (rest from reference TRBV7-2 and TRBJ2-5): GAGVSQSPSNKVTEKGKDVELRCDPISGHTALYWYRQSLGQGLEFLIYFQGNSAPDKSGLPSDRFSAERTGGSVSTLTIQRTQQEDSAVYLCASSLVGTSYETQYFGPGTRLLVL.